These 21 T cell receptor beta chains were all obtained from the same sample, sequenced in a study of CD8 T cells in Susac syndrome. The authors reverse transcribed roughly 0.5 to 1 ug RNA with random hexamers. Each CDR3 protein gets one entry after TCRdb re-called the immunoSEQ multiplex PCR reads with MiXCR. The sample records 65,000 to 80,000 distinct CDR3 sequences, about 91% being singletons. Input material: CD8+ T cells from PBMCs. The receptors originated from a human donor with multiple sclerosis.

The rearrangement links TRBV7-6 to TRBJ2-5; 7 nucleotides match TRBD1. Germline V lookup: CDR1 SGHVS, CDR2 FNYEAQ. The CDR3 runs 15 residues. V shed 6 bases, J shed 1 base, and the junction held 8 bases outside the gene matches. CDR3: CASSNLQGRQETQYF. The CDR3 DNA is TGTGCCAGCAGTAATTTACAGGGGCGCCAAGAGACCCAGTACTTC.

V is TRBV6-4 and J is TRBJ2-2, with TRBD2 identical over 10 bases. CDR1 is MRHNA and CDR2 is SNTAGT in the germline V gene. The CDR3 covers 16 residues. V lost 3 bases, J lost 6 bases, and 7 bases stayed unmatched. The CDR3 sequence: CASSEGLAGESGELFF. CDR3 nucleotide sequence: TGTGCCAGCAGTGAAGGTCTAGCGGGAGAGTCCGGGGAGCTGTTTTTT.

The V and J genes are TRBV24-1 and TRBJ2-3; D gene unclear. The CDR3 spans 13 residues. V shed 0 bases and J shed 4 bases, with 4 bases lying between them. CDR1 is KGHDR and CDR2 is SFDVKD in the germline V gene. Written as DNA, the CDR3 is TGTGCCACCAGTGATTTGCCTTCAGATACGCAGTATTTT. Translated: CATSDLPSDTQYF.

DNA of the CDR3: TGTGCCAGCAGTGAACTATCCGGGACGGACTATGGCTACACCTTC. It translates to CASSELSGTDYGYTF. The chain employs TRBV6-1 and TRBJ1-2; the D gene is possibly TRBD1 (5 bases). This CDR3 is built from 15 residues. Trimming removed 2 bases from V and 3 bases from J, with 13 bases in between. CDR1 MNHNS and CDR2 SASEGT come from the germline V gene.

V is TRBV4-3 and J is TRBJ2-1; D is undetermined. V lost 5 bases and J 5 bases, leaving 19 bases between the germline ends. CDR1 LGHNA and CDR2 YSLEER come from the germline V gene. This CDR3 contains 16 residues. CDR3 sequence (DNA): TGCGCCAGCAGCTCTCCAACCCGAGACAAAGACAATGAGCAGTTCTTC. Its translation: CASSSPTRDKDNEQFF.

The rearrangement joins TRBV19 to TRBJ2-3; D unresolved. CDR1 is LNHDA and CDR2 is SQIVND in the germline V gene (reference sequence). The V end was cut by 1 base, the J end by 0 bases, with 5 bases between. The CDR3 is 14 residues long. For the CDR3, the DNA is TGTGCCAGTAGTATAGGCCTCAGCACAGATACGCAGTATTTT. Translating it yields CASSIGLSTDTQYF.

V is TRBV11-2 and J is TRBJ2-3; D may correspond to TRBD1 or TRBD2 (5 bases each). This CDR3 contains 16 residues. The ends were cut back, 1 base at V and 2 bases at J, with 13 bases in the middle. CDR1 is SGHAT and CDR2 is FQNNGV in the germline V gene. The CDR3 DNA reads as TGTGCCAGCAGCTTAGGAGGGACCCTGTTCACAGATACGCAGTATTTT. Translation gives CASSLGGTLFTDTQYF.

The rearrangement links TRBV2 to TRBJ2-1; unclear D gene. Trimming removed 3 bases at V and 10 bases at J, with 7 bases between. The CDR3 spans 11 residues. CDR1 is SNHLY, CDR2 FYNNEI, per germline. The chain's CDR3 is CASSEPGEQFF. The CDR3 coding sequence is TGTGCCAGCAGTGAGCCCGGGGAGCAGTTCTTC.

CDR3 protein: CASSSFPTSGGSPYNEQFF. The CDR3 coding sequence is TGTGCCAGCTCCTCCTTTCCAACTAGCGGGGGTTCTCCCTACAATGAGCAGTTCTTC. This sequence joins TRBV18 and TRBJ2-1, with 11 bases fitting TRBD2. J gave up 2 bases and V 6 bases, and 15 bases lay outside the gene matches. This CDR3 comprises 19 residues. Per germline, CDR1 KGHSH and CDR2 LQKENI.

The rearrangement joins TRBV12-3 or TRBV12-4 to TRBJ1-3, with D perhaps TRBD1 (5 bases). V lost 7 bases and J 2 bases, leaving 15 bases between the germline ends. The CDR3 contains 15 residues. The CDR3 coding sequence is TGTGCCAGCAAACCCTGGGGGGAACCTGGAAACACCATATATTTT. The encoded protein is CASKPWGEPGNTIYF.

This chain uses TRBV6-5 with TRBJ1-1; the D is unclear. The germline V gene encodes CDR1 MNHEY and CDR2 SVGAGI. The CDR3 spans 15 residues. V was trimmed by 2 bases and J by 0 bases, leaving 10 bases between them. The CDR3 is CASSYGYPVNTEAFF. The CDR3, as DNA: TGTGCCAGCAGTTACGGGTATCCGGTGAACACTGAAGCTTTCTTT.

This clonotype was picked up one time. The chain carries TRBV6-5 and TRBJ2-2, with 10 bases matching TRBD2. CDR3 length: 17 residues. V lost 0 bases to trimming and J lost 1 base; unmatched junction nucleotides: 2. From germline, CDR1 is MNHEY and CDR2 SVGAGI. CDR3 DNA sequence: TGTGCCAGCAGTTACTCTTTAGCGGGAGGGAACACCGGGGAGCTGTTTTTT. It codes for CASSYSLAGGNTGELFF.

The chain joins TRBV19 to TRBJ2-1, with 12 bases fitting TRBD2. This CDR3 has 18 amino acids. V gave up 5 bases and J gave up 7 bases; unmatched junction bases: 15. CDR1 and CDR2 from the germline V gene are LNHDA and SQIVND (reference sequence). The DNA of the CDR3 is TGTGCCAGTAGTGCCTCACGTCTAGCGGGGGGGCCGGGGAATGAGCAGTTCTTC. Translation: CASSASRLAGGPGNEQFF.

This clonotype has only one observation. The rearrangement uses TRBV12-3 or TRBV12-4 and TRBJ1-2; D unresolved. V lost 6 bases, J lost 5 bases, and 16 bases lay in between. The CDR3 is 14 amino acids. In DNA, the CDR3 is TGTGCCAGCAGCTTTGAGAGTCAGTGGTATGGCTACACCTTC. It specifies CASSFESQWYGYTF.

In nucleotides, the CDR3 is TGTGCCTGGAGTCCTACCCAGGGGGACCTGGGAAGAAGTGGCTACGAGCAGTACTTC. This codes for CAWSPTQGDLGRSGYEQYF. The chain has TRBV30 and TRBJ2-7, with 7 positions matching TRBD1. Looked up from germline, CDR1 is GTSNPN and CDR2 is SVGIG (reference sequence). The ends lost 2 bases at V and 3 bases at J; junction bases unmatched: 22. This CDR3 is built from 19 residues.

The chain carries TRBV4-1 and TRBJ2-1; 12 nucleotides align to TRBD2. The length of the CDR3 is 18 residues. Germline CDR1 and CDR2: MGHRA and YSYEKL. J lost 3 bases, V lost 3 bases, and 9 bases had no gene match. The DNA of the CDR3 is TGCGCCAGCAGCCATTACACTAGCGGGGGGCCGTTCTACAATGAGCAGTTCTTC. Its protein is CASSHYTSGGPFYNEQFF.

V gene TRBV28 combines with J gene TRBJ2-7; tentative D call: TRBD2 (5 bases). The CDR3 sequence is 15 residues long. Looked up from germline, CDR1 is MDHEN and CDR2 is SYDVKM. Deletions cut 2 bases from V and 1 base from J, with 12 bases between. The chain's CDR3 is CASSLRGFLSYEQYF. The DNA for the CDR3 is TGTGCCAGCAGTTTAAGAGGGTTCCTATCCTACGAGCAGTACTTC.

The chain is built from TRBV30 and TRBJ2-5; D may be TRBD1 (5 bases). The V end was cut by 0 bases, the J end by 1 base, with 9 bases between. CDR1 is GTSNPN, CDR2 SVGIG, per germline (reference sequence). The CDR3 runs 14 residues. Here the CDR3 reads CAWSVWQGQETQYF. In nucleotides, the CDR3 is TGTGCCTGGAGTGTATGGCAGGGCCAAGAGACCCAGTACTTC.

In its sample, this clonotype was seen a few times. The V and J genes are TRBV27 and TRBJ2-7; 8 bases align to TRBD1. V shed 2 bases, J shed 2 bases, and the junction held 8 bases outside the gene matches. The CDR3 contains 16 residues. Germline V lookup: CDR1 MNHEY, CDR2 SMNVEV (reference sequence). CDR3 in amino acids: CASSLSGQGLTYEQYF. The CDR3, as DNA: TGTGCCAGCAGTTTAAGTGGACAGGGTTTAACCTACGAGCAGTACTTC.

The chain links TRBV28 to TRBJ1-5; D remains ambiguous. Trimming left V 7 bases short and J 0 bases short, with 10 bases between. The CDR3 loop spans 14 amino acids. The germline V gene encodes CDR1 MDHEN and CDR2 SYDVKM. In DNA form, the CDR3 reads TGTGCCAGCAATCAGGACGGTAGCAATCAGCCCCAGCATTTT. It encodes CASNQDGSNQPQHF.

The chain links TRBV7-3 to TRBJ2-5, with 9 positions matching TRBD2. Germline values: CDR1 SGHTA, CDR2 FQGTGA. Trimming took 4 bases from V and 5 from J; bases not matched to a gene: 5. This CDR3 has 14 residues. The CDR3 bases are TGTGCCAGCAGCTCTGGACTAGCGAGGGAGACCCAGTACTTC. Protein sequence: CASSSGLARETQYF. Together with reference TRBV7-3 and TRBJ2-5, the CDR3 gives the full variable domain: GAGVSQTPSNKVTEKGKYVELRCDPISGHTALYWYRQSLGQGPEFLIYFQGTGAADDSGLPNDRFFAVRPEGSVSTLKIQRTERGDSAVYLCASSSGLARETQYFGPGTRLLVL.